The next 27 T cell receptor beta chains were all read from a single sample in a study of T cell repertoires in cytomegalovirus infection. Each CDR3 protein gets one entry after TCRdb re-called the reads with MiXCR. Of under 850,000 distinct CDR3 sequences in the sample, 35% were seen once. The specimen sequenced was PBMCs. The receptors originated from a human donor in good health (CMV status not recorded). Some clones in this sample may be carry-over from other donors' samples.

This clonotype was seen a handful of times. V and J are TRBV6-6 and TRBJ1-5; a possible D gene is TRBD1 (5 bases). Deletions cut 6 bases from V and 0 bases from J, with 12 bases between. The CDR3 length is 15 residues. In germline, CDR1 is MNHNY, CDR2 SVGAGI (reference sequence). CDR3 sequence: CASRNQGNSNQPQHF. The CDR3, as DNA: TGTGCCAGCAGGAACCAGGGTAATAGCAATCAGCCCCAGCATTTT.

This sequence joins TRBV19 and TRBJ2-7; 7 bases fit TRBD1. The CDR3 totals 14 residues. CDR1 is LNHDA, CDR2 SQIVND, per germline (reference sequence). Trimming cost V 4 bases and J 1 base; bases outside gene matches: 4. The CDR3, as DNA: TGTGCCAGTAGTAGAGGCAGGGGGTCCTACGAGCAGTACTTC. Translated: CASSRGRGSYEQYF.

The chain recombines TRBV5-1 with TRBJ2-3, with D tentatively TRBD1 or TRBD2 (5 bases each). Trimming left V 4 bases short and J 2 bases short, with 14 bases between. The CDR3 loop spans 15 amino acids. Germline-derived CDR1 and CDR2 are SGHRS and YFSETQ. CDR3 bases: TGCGCCAGCAGCCTACGAGGGGTCCACACAGATACGCAGTATTTT. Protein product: CASSLRGVHTDTQYF.

CDR3 sequence: CAIRGSDRGIQYF. The CDR3 nucleotides are TGTGCCATCAGGGGATCGGACAGGGGCATTCAGTACTTC. This chain connects TRBV10-3 to TRBJ2-4, with TRBD1 matching over 9 bases. V lost 6 bases and J lost 9; bases outside the gene matches: 6. The CDR3 length is 13 residues. Germline CDR1 and CDR2: ENHRY and SYGVKD.

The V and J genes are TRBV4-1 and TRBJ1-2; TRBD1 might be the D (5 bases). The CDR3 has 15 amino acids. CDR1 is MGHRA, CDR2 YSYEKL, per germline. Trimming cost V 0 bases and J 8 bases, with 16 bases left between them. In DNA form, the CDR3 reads TGCGCCAGCAGCCAAGACCTCGGGGCTGGGGGGGGCTACACCTTC. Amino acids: CASSQDLGAGGGYTF.

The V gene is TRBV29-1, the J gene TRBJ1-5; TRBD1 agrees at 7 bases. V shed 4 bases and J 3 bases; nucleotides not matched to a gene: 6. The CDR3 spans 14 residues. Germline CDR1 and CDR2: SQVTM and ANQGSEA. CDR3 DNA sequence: TGCAGCGTTGCTGGGACAGACCCCAATCAGCCCCAGCATTTT. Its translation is CSVAGTDPNQPQHF.

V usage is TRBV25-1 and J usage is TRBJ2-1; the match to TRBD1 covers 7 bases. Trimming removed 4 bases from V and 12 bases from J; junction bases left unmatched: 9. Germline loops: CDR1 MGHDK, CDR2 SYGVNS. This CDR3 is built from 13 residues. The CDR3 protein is CASSAETGYRQFF. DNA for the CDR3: TGTGCCAGCAGTGCCGAGACAGGGTATCGGCAGTTCTTC.

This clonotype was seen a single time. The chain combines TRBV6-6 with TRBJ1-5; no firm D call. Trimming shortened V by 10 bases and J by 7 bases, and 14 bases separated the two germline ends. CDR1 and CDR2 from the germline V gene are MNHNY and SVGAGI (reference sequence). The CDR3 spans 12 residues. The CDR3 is CATWTWSQPQHF. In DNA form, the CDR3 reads TGTGCCACCTGGACTTGGTCGCAGCCCCAGCATTTT.

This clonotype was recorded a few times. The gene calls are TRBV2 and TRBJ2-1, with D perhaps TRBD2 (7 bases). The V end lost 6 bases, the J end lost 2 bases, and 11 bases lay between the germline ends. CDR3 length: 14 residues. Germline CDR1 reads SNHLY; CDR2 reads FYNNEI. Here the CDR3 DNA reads TGTGCCAGCAGGAGGGGGGGGGCCTACAATGAGCAGTTCTTC. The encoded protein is CASRRGGAYNEQFF.

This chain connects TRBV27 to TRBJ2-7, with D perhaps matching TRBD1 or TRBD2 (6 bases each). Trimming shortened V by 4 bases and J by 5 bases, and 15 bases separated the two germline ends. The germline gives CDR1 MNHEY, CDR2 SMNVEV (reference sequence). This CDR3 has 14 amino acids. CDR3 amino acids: CASSYRRGFHEQYF. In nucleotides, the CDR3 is TGTGCCAGCAGTTATCGGAGGGGGTTCCACGAGCAGTACTTC.

DNA of the CDR3: TGTGCCAGCAGCATTACCCGGGACACCAACTATGGCTACACCTTC. Residues: CASSITRDTNYGYTF. J is TRBJ1-2 and V is TRBV2, with a possible D match to TRBD1 (6 bases). CDR3 length: 15 residues. The V end lost 6 bases, the J end lost 2 bases, and 16 bases lay between the germline ends. Germline values: CDR1 SNHLY, CDR2 FYNNEI. The whole variable domain, remainder taken from reference TRBV2 and TRBJ1-2, is EPEVTQTPSHQVTQMGQEVILRCVPISNHLYFYWYRQILGQKVEFLVSFYNNEISEKSEIFDDQFSVERPDGSNFTLKIRSTKLEDSAMYFCASSITRDTNYGYTFGSGTRLTVV.

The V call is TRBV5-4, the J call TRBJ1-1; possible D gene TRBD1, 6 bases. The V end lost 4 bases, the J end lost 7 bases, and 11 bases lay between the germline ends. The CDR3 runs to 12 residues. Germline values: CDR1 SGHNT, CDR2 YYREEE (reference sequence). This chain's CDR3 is CASSPGDIEAFF. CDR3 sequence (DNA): TGTGCCAGCAGCCCCGGGGACATTGAAGCTTTCTTT.

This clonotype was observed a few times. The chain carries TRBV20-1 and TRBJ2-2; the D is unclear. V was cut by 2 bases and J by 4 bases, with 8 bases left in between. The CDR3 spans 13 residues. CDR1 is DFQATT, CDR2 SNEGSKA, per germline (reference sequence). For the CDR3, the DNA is TGCAGTGCTAGAAGGCTCCTCACCGGGGAGCTGTTTTTT. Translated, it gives CSARRLLTGELFF.

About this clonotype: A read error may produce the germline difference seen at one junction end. This CDR3 reads CASRPEGSNQPKHF. The CDR3 bases are TGTGCCAGCAGACCCGAAGGAAGCAATCAGCCCAAGCATTTT. The rearrangement links TRBV12-3 or TRBV12-4 to TRBJ1-5; D gene ambiguous. The CDR3 loop spans 14 amino acids.

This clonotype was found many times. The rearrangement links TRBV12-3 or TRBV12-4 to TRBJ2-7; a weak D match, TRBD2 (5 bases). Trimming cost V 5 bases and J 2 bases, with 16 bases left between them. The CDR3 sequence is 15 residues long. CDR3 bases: TGTGCCAGCAGTGATACTTTCGGGGTACCCTACGAGCAGTACTTC. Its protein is CASSDTFGVPYEQYF.

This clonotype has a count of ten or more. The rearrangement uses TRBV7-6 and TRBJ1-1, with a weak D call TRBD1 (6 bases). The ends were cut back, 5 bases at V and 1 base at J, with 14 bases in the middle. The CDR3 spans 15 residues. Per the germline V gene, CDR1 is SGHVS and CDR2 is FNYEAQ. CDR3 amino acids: CASSREGHANTEAFF. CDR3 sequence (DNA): TGTGCCAGCAGCCGAGAGGGACACGCGAACACTGAAGCTTTCTTT.

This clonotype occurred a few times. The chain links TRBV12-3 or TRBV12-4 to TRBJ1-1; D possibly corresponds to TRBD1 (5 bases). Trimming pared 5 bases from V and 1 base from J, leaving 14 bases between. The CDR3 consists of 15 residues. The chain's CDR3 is CASSNNKGRNTEAFF. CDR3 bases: TGTGCCAGCAGTAACAACAAGGGGCGGAACACTGAAGCTTTCTTT.

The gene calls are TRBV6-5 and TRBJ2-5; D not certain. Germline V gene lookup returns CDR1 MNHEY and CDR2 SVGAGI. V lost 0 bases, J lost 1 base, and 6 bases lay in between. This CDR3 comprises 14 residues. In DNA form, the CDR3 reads TGTGCCAGCAGTTACTCGTCCTTCCAAGAGACCCAGTACTTC. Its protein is CASSYSSFQETQYF.

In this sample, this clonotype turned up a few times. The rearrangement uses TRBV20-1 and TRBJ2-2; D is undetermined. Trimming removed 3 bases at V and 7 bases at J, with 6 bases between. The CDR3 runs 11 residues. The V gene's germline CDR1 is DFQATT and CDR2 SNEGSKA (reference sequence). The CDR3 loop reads CSARLSGELFF. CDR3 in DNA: TGCAGTGCTAGGCTTAGCGGGGAGCTGTTTTTT.

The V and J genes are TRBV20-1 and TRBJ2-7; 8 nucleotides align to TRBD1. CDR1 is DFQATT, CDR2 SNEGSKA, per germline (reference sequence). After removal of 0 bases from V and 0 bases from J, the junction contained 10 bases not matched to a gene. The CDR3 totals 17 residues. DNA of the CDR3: TGCAGTGCTAGAGATAACACCCGGGGACAGGTCTCCTACGAGCAGTACTTC. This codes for CSARDNTRGQVSYEQYF.

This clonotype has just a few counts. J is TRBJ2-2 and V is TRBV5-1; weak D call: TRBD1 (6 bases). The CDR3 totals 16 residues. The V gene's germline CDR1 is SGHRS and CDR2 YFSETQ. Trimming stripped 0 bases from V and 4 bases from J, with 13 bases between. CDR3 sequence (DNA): TGCGCCAGCAGCTTGGTTTTCTCAGGGGTCACCGGGGAGCTGTTTTTT. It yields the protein CASSLVFSGVTGELFF.

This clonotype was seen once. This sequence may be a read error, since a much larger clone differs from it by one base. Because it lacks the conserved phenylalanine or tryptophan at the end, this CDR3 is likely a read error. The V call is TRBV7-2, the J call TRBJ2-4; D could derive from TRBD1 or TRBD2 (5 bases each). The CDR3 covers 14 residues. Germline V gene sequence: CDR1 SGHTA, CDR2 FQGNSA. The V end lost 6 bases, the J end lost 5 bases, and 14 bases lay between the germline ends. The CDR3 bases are TGTGCCAGCAGTTATATTCCGGGACAAAACATTCAGTACTCC. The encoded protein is CASSYIPGQNIQYS.

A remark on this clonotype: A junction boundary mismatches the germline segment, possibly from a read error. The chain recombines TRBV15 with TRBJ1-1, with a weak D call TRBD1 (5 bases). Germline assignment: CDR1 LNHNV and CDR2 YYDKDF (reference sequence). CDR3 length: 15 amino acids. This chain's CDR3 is CATIREGSRYTEAFF. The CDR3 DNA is TGTGCCACCATCAGAGAGGGGTCAAGGTACACTGAAGCTTTCTTT.

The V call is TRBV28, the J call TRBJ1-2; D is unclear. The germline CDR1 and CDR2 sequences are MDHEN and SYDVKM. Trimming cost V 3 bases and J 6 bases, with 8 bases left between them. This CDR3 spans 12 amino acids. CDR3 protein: CASSFFGDGYTF. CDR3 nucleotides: TGTGCCAGCAGTTTCTTTGGGGATGGCTACACCTTC.

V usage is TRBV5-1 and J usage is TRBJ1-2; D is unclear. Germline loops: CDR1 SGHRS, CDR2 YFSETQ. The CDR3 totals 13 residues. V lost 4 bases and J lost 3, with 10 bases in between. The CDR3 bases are TGCGCCAGCAGCCCCGAAATTTACTATGGCTACACCTTC. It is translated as CASSPEIYYGYTF.

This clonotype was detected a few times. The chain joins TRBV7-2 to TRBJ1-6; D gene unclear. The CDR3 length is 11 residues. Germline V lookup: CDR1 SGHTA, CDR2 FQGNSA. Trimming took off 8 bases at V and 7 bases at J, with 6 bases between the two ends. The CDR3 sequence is CASGPNSPLHF. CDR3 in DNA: TGTGCCAGCGGCCCGAATTCACCCCTCCACTTT.

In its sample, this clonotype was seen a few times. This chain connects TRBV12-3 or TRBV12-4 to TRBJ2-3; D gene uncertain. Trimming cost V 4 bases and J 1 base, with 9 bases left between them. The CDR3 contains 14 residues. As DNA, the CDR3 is TGTGCCAGCAGTTCTCGACGGGGCACAGATACGCAGTATTTT. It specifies CASSSRRGTDTQYF.